This TCR beta chain emerged from a study of OX40 agonist ivuxolimab in advanced cancers. The overall study: Participants, roughly 80% male, averaged about 59 years of age, ranging from roughly 20 to 85.

The germline gives CDR1 MNHEY, CDR2 SVGAGI. The CDR3 is 14 amino acids. V was trimmed by 0 bases and J by 11 bases, leaving 11 bases between them. The protocol was immunoSEQ multiplex PCR, while the TCRdb copy is restricted to in-frame clones and leaves out a portion. The sample carries about 66,000 clones, about 85% recorded once. The sequence came from an adult with an advanced solid tumor such as melanoma, head and neck, liver or kidney cancer. The rearrangement links TRBV6-5 to TRBJ1-6; unclear D gene. The sequencing here drew on CD4+ or CD8+ T cells sorted from blood, taken in a trial of the OX40 agonist ivuxolimab. The CDR3, as DNA: TGTGCCAGCAGTTACTCGAAGCTGGGCGCACCCCTCCACTTT. This translates into CASSYSKLGAPLHF.